This T cell receptor beta chain was captured in a study of OX40 agonist ivuxolimab in advanced cancers. Study summary: From 23 to 79 years was the age range, with a mean of roughly 64 years, and 65% to 90% were male.

Whole-study results and caveats: Both blood CD4+ and CD8+ T cells showed clonal growth by week 6 at 0.1 to 3.0 mg/kg.

V shed 2 bases, J shed 6 bases, and the junction held 3 bases outside the gene matches. CDR3 size: 14 residues. CDR1 and CDR2 from the germline V gene are SGHRS and YFSETQ. No patient had autoimmune disease or received systemic immunosuppression. At cycle 4 day 1, cycle 7 day 1, and baseline, blood was sampled. Using immunoSEQ multiplex PCR, the repertoire was profiled, and TCRdb retains in-frame clones only, with some absent. The data show about 61,000 clones, with around 87% seen just once and roughly 1.2% held by the top ten. With respect to this clone: The target antigen is unknown.

The V gene is TRBV5-1, the J gene TRBJ2-2; 8 bases line up with TRBD1. The sample was CD4+ or CD8+ T cells sorted from blood, taken in a trial of the OX40 agonist ivuxolimab. The source is an adult with an advanced solid tumor such as melanoma, head and neck, liver or kidney cancer. The CDR3 DNA reads as TGCGCCAGCAGCTTACAGGGGGGCCCCGGGGAGCTGTTTTTT. Protein: CASSLQGGPGELFF.